The next 15 T cell receptor beta chains were all read from a single sample in a study of blood T cell repertoires in COVID-19. The repertoire was sequenced with immunoSEQ multiplex PCR; TCRdb's copy has only in-frame clones and lacks some. The sample contains some 100,000 clones, 90% of which appear only once. What was sequenced was peripheral blood. Every receptor here comes from a human donor with active COVID-19. The donor label of this sample is uncertain.

V gene TRBV7-9 combines with J gene TRBJ2-5; 7 bases match TRBD2. The V gene's germline CDR1 is SEHNR and CDR2 FQNEAQ (reference sequence). After removal of 8 bases from V and 1 base from J, the junction contained 10 bases not matched to a gene. The CDR3 is made up of 15 amino acids. The CDR3 region is CASVYGGSPQETQYF. DNA for the CDR3: TGTGCCAGCGTCTACGGGGGGAGCCCCCAAGAGACCCAGTACTTC.

This clone was seen just once. This chain uses TRBV12-5 with TRBJ2-3; TRBD2 matches 10 bases. CDR1 is LGHNT, CDR2 FRNRAP, per germline. This CDR3 has 19 amino acids. With 3 bases clipped from V and 5 bases from J, the junction kept 17 bases outside the gene matches. CDR3: CASGFSSLAGDSHGDTQYF. The CDR3 DNA is TGTGCTAGTGGTTTTTCCTCCCTAGCGGGGGACTCCCACGGAGATACGCAGTATTTT.

The rearrangement links TRBV11-2 to TRBJ1-4; weak D call: TRBD1 (5 bases). The CDR3 contains 15 residues. The V gene lost 1 base and the J gene lost 3 bases, with 9 bases spanning the gap. Germline V gene data show CDR1 as SGHAT and CDR2 as FQNNGV. CDR3 protein: CASSLGAGPNEKLFF. CDR3 nucleotide sequence: TGTGCCAGCAGCTTAGGTGCAGGGCCTAATGAAAAACTGTTTTTT. The full variable domain, in which reference TRBV11-2 and TRBJ1-4 provide the parts outside the CDR3, is EAGVAQSPRYKIIEKRQSVAFWCNPISGHATLYWYQQILGQGPKLLIQFQNNGVVDDSQLPKDRFSAERLKGVDSTLKIQPAKLEDSAVYLCASSLGAGPNEKLFFGSGTQLSVL.

This rearrangement joins TRBV5-4 to TRBJ2-7; D is possibly TRBD2 (5 bases). The CDR3 has 15 amino acids. Germline V gene sequence: CDR1 SGHNT, CDR2 YYREEE (reference sequence). The V and J ends lost 6 bases and 3 bases respectively, with 19 bases between them. CDR3 region: CASTQTGRAGYEQYF. The CDR3 coding sequence is TGTGCCAGCACTCAAACTGGGCGGGCTGGCTACGAGCAGTACTTC.

The chain joins TRBV6-2 or TRBV6-3 to TRBJ1-1; unclear D gene. The V gene lost 4 bases and the J gene lost 2 bases, with 8 bases spanning the gap. The CDR3 length is 13 residues. The germline gives CDR1 MNHEY, CDR2 SVGEGT. The CDR3 spells CASSFADNTEAFF. CDR3 nucleotides: TGTGCCAGCAGTTTTGCGGATAACACTGAAGCTTTCTTT.

This clone is a singleton in its sample. The chain couples TRBV19 to TRBJ2-7; D perhaps matches TRBD1 (5 bases). CDR1 LNHDA and CDR2 SQIVND come from the germline V gene (reference sequence). The CDR3 consists of 15 residues. V was pared by 1 base and J by 5 bases, with 15 bases between. The CDR3 DNA reads as TGTGCCAGTAGTATAGTTAAGACAGATTGGAACGAGCAGTACTTC. This codes for CASSIVKTDWNEQYF.

V gene TRBV3-1 (or the pseudogene TRBV3-2) combines with J gene TRBJ1-3; TRBD1 matches 9 bases. The CDR3 runs to 19 residues. Germline CDR1 and CDR2: LGHDT and YNNKEL (reference sequence). V lost 2 bases and J lost 0; bases outside the gene matches: 11. CDR3 sequence: CASSQPNGQGLFSGNTIYF. The CDR3 coding sequence is TGTGCCAGCAGCCAACCTAATGGACAGGGGCTCTTCTCTGGAAACACCATATATTTT.

The genes are TRBV5-6 and TRBJ1-1; 8 bases line up with TRBD1. From germline, CDR1 is SGHDT and CDR2 YYEEEE. The V segment lost 4 bases and the J segment 11 bases; nucleotides outside the gene matches: 25. This CDR3 comprises 18 residues. The CDR3 region is CASSLRGEEVRGPSRAFF. The CDR3, as DNA: TGTGCCAGCAGCCTTCGCGGGGAGGAGGTCAGGGGGCCTTCGAGGGCTTTCTTT. The whole variable domain, filled in from reference TRBV5-6 and TRBJ1-1, reads DAGVTQSPTHLIKTRGQQVTLRCSPKSGHDTVSWYQQALGQGPQFIFQYYEEEERQRGNFPDRFSGHQFPNYSSELNVNALLLGDSALYLCASSLRGEEVRGPSRAFFGQGTRLTVV.

V usage is TRBV6-2 or TRBV6-3 and J usage is TRBJ2-1; D is possibly TRBD2 (6 bases). Trimming left V 5 bases short and J 11 bases short, with 10 bases between. Germline loops: CDR1 MNHEY, CDR2 SVGEGT. The CDR3 covers 11 residues. The chain's CDR3 is CASSLGTQQFF. The CDR3 nucleotides read TGTGCCAGCAGTCTCGGGACTCAGCAGTTCTTC.

The V call is TRBV11-3, the J call TRBJ2-3; possibly TRBD1 for D (6 bases). There are 16 residues in the CDR3. V was cut by 3 bases and J by 0 bases, with 13 bases left in between. Per germline, CDR1 SGHNT and CDR2 YENEEA. CDR3 loop: CASSLGQDSSTDTQYF. DNA for the CDR3: TGTGCCAGCAGCTTGGGTCAGGACAGTAGCACAGATACGCAGTATTTT.

This rearrangement joins TRBV5-5 to TRBJ2-2; D is perhaps TRBD2 (5 bases). Trimming stripped 4 bases from V and 7 bases from J, with 17 bases between. The germline CDR1 and CDR2 sequences are SGHKS and YYEKEE (reference sequence). The CDR3 totals 15 residues. CDR3 DNA sequence: TGTGCCAGCAGCCTTGGAGGAATTGGGCGCGGGGAGCTGTTTTTT. This encodes CASSLGGIGRGELFF.

This clone appeared once. The chain employs TRBV7-9 and TRBJ2-7; 9 bases align to TRBD1. Trimming cost V 1 base and J 2 bases; bases outside gene matches: 12. The CDR3 consists of 18 residues. Germline V gives CDR1 SEHNR, CDR2 FQNEAQ (reference sequence). CDR3 sequence reads: CASSLGTGDMLRTYEQYF. CDR3 DNA: TGTGCCAGCAGCTTAGGGACAGGGGACATGTTAAGAACCTACGAGCAGTACTTC.

The V and J genes are TRBV9 and TRBJ1-2; a possible D gene is TRBD1 (6 bases). This CDR3 contains 13 residues. Trimming pared 0 bases from V and 6 bases from J, leaving 9 bases between. CDR1 is SGDLS, CDR2 YYNGEE, per germline. For the CDR3, the DNA is TGTGCCAGCAGCGTAGACGGGACAAATGGCTACACCTTC. It translates to CASSVDGTNGYTF.

The V gene is TRBV30, the J gene TRBJ1-2; the D is unclear. Trimming cost V 4 bases and J 4 bases, with 7 bases left between them. Germline V gives CDR1 GTSNPN, CDR2 SVGIG (reference sequence). The length of the CDR3 is 11 residues. CDR3 nucleotides: TGTGCCTGGACAGTATCCTATGGCTACACCTTC. Residues: CAWTVSYGYTF.

The chain employs TRBV5-4 and TRBJ2-7; D gene ambiguous. This CDR3 contains 12 residues. V was trimmed by 0 bases and J by 6 bases, leaving 7 bases between them. Germline lookup yields CDR1 SGHNT and CDR2 YYREEE (reference sequence). The CDR3 is CASSLVGGEQYF. The CDR3 DNA reads as TGTGCCAGCAGCTTGGTCGGCGGCGAGCAGTACTTC.